This entry is about one T cell receptor beta chain. The target antigen is unknown. The entry originates in a study of blood T cells in healthy people across ages. Donor samples were obtained from healthy Caucasian individuals from Russia, aged about 6 to 100. Then a second PCR, running roughly 7 to 11 cycles, was carried out with a sample-barcoded 5' primer and a J-beta primer mix. TCRdb independently ran MiXCR on the 5' RACE reads; one entry per CDR3 protein. This sample has more than 550,000 distinct CDR3 sequences, with about 20% found just once. Study outcomes and limitations: Those diversity estimates obtained from one million T cells were thought to be underestimates. Roughly linearly, TCR beta diversity per million T cells fell as age increased. There were more naive CD4+ cells and higher diversity in long-lived donors than in aged donors.

The clonotype comes from a man between 65 and 85 years old in good health. Source material: blood.

Here the CDR3 reads CASSQEPRAETQYF. The CDR3 nucleotides are TGCGCCAGCAGCCAAGAACCCAGGGCGGAGACCCAGTACTTC. J is TRBJ2-5 and V is TRBV4-1; D may be TRBD1 (5 bases). Looked up from germline, CDR1 is MGHRA and CDR2 is YSYEKL. V lost 0 bases and J 5 bases, leaving 10 bases between the germline ends. The CDR3 is 14 amino acids.